This TCR beta chain was observed in a study of human T cells and chemical hapten exposure. The study used a library that attached unique molecular identifiers to individual cDNA molecules. TCRdb reprocessed the RACE reads with MiXCR, giving one entry per CDR3 protein. The table has tens of thousands of distinct CDR3 sequences, about 6.6% seen once. With 9 bases removed from V and 3 bases from J, the gap between germline ends came to 11 bases. Germline V gives CDR1 SNHLY, CDR2 FYNNEI. The CDR3 has 12 amino acids. Time point reported: patch test 2, 6 weeks after DPC sensitization. Treatment in this sample: therapeutic diphenylcyclopropenone sensitization with weekly scalp DPC.

The TCR was taken from a woman aged 25 to 39 with alopecia areata. Some clones in this sample may be carry-over from other donors' samples. V is TRBV2 and J is TRBJ1-2; D ambiguous. The specimen comprised whole blood, sampled in connection with sensitization to the hapten diphenylcyclopropenone (DPC). In nucleotides, the CDR3 is TGTGCCAGTTCAAGTTCTGACTATGGCTACACCTTC. Its protein product is CASSSSDYGYTF.